The 21 T cell receptor beta chains below come from one sample, sequenced in a study of T cell responses to AZD1222 COVID-19 vaccine. TCRdb's copy holds only in-frame clones and misses some; the assay was immunoSEQ multiplex PCR. The data show around 84,000 clones, with over 75% seen just once and about 5.8% held by the top ten. The material was peripheral blood, obtained on day 0 of AZD1222 vaccination. The origin of the receptors is an adult in good health.

This chain links TRBV11-2 with TRBJ1-1; weak D call: TRBD1 (6 bases). Trimming removed 2 bases at V and 3 bases at J, with 22 bases between. Germline CDR1 reads SGHAT; CDR2 reads FQNNGV. This CDR3 comprises 18 residues. The DNA of the CDR3 is TGTGCCAGCAGCTTATCTCTGCGGGGGGCTGCGTCGGACACTGAAGCTTTCTTT. Translated: CASSLSLRGAASDTEAFF.

The CDR3 loop is CASSYSAGPKNIQYF. The CDR3 DNA reads TGTGCCAGCAGTTATTCGGCAGGGCCAAAAAACATTCAGTACTTC. V is TRBV6-5 and J is TRBJ2-4; TRBD1 is a possible D gene (5 bases). The germline CDR1 and CDR2 sequences are MNHEY and SVGAGI. CDR3 length: 15 amino acids. The V end was cut by 3 bases, the J end by 4 bases, with 13 bases between.

The CDR3 DNA is TGTGCCAGCAGTTCCAGGGTGGGCTATGGCTACACCTTC. Amino acid sequence: CASSSRVGYGYTF. V gene TRBV12-3 or TRBV12-4 combines with J gene TRBJ1-2; D is possibly TRBD1 (5 bases). The V end was cut by 4 bases, the J end by 4 bases, with 10 bases between. This CDR3 region has 13 residues.

This clone was found a few times. The rearrangement uses TRBV7-9 and TRBJ1-1; D is ambiguous. From germline, CDR1 is SEHNR and CDR2 FQNEAQ (reference sequence). The CDR3 covers 13 residues. Between the trimmed V and J ends, which lost 7 bases and 1 base, there was a span of 10 bases. The CDR3 sequence: CASTLYGNTEAFF. In DNA, the CDR3 is TGTGCCAGCACTTTGTACGGGAACACTGAAGCTTTCTTT.

The chain couples TRBV6-1 to TRBJ2-5; possible D gene TRBD1, 6 bases. The germline V and J ends were trimmed by 3 bases and 5 bases, with 10 bases remaining between them. This CDR3 has 13 amino acids. Germline loops: CDR1 MNHNS, CDR2 SASEGT. The CDR3 loop is CASSDRTVETQYF. CDR3 sequence (DNA): TGTGCCAGCAGTGATAGGACAGTTGAGACCCAGTACTTC.

This clone was observed a handful of times. The J gene is TRBJ2-7, the V gene TRBV5-8; D is perhaps TRBD1 or TRBD2 (5 bases each). The CDR3 contains 15 residues. Germline CDR1 and CDR2: SGHTS and YDEGEE. The germline V and J ends were trimmed by 5 bases and 4 bases, with 19 bases remaining between them. Here the CDR3 DNA reads TGTGCCAGCAGTCCGGACTGGGGCAAAGTGTACGAGCAGTACTTC. Translation gives CASSPDWGKVYEQYF.

V is TRBV25-1 and J is TRBJ2-5; 7 nucleotides align to TRBD1. The CDR3 is 13 residues long. Germline assignment: CDR1 MGHDK and CDR2 SYGVNS. V lost 5 bases to trimming and J lost 2 bases; unmatched junction nucleotides: 2. As DNA, the CDR3 is TGTGCCAGCAGTCGGGACAGACAAGAGACCCAGTACTTC. Protein product: CASSRDRQETQYF.

The chain has TRBV2 and TRBJ1-2, with 7 bases matching TRBD1. The CDR3 covers 11 residues. Trimming removed 6 bases from V and 8 bases from J; junction bases left unmatched: 3. The V gene's germline CDR1 is SNHLY and CDR2 FYNNEI. The CDR3 region is CASRAGGGYTF. CDR3 coding DNA: TGTGCCAGCAGAGCAGGGGGAGGCTACACCTTC. The whole variable domain, remainder taken from reference TRBV2 and TRBJ1-2, is EPEVTQTPSHQVTQMGQEVILRCVPISNHLYFYWYRQILGQKVEFLVSFYNNEISEKSEIFDDQFSVERPDGSNFTLKIRSTKLEDSAMYFCASRAGGGYTFGSGTRLTVV.

This chain joins TRBV25-1 and TRBJ1-2; tentative D call: TRBD1 (6 bases). The CDR3 length is 16 residues. V shed 2 bases and J shed 0 bases, with 13 bases lying between them. In germline, CDR1 is MGHDK, CDR2 SYGVNS. Written as DNA, the CDR3 is TGTGCCAGCAGTGAAAGTGGGGGCATCCCTAACTATGGCTACACCTTC. This translates into CASSESGGIPNYGYTF.

The rearrangement joins TRBV5-1 to TRBJ2-7, with TRBD1 matching over 8 bases. V was clipped by 1 base and J by 3 bases; unmatched bases: 6. This CDR3 is 15 amino acids long. CDR1 and CDR2 (germline): SGHRS, YFSETQ. The chain's CDR3 is CASSLSGQGSYEQYF. The CDR3, as DNA: TGCGCCAGCAGCTTGTCTGGACAGGGAAGCTACGAGCAGTACTTC.

The J gene is TRBJ1-2, the V gene TRBV24-1; TRBD1 matches at 7 bases. In germline, CDR1 is KGHDR, CDR2 SFDVKD. V was pared by 3 bases and J by 5 bases, with 5 bases of the junction left unmatched. The CDR3 runs to 14 residues. The CDR3 DNA reads as TGTGCCACCAGTGATGCCAGGGGGGGATATGGCTACACCTTC. The encoded protein is CATSDARGGYGYTF.

The CDR3 protein is CASNPTGGLNYGYTF. The DNA for the CDR3 is TGTGCCAGCAATCCGACAGGGGGACTGAACTATGGCTACACCTTC. This chain links TRBV19 with TRBJ1-2, with TRBD1 matching 9 bases. CDR3 size: 15 residues. The germline gives CDR1 LNHDA, CDR2 SQIVND (reference sequence). Unmatched junction bases numbered 10, after V lost 9 bases and J lost 2 bases.

This chain uses TRBV10-2 with TRBJ1-1; D is perhaps TRBD1 (5 bases). V was clipped by 2 bases and J by 4 bases, with 8 bases between them. This CDR3 has 13 amino acids. The germline V gene has CDR1 WSHSY and CDR2 SAAADI. CDR3 sequence: CASSERGVTEAFF. The CDR3 DNA reads TGCGCCAGCAGTGAGCGGGGGGTCACTGAAGCTTTCTTT.

The genes are TRBV28 and TRBJ1-5, with a possible D match to TRBD1 (6 bases). This CDR3 is 13 amino acids long. Trimming pared 5 bases from V and 7 bases from J, leaving 12 bases between. CDR1 is MDHEN and CDR2 is SYDVKM in the germline V gene. In nucleotides, the CDR3 is TGTGCCAGCAGTCTCACAGGGAGGCAGCCCCAGCATTTT. Amino acids: CASSLTGRQPQHF.

The genes are TRBV7-9 and TRBJ2-6; D not certain. V lost 2 bases, J lost 0 bases, and 8 bases lay in between. The CDR3 is 16 amino acids. Looked up from germline, CDR1 is SEHNR and CDR2 is FQNEAQ (reference sequence). The CDR3 DNA is TGTGCCAGCAGCTTAAAGATTAGCTCTGGGGCCAACGTCCTGACTTTC. Translating it yields CASSLKISSGANVLTF.

The chain recombines TRBV28 with TRBJ2-5; TRBD2 aligns across 7 bases. Germline values: CDR1 MDHEN, CDR2 SYDVKM. Trimming removed 3 bases from V and 5 bases from J; junction bases left unmatched: 12. This CDR3 contains 16 residues. This chain's CDR3 is CASSFSERDRGETQYF. CDR3 nucleotides: TGTGCCAGCAGTTTTTCCGAGCGGGACCGCGGGGAGACCCAGTACTTC.

The chain uses TRBV10-3 and TRBJ2-7, with 8 bases fitting TRBD1. The CDR3 runs to 14 residues. Germline assignment: CDR1 ENHRY and CDR2 SYGVKD. The V and J ends lost 6 bases and 7 bases, in that order; junction bases with no gene match: 11. The CDR3 loop reads CAISPGQGALEQYF. Written as DNA, the CDR3 is TGTGCCATCAGCCCCGGGCAGGGGGCGCTGGAGCAGTACTTC.

As to this clone: Germline and junction disagree at one end, which may indicate a read error. This rearrangement joins TRBV10-3 to TRBJ2-1; D is possibly TRBD1 (5 bases). Germline V gives CDR1 ENHRY, CDR2 SYGVKD. CDR3 length: 13 residues. The CDR3 spells CAISESGRTGPVF. The CDR3, as DNA: TGTGCCATCAGTGAGTCGGGCCGTACAGGCCCGGTCTTC.

The genes are TRBV28 and TRBJ2-5, with D unclear. This CDR3 is built from 14 residues. Trimming shortened V by 6 bases and J by 2 bases, and 13 bases separated the two germline ends. CDR1 is MDHEN, CDR2 SYDVKM, per germline. The CDR3 DNA sequence: TGTGCCAGCAGCCGACTCCTAAGACAAGAGACCCAGTACTTC. As protein: CASSRLLRQETQYF.

The genes are TRBV9 and TRBJ2-2; TRBD2 matches 7 bases. After removal of 1 base from V and 1 base from J, the junction contained 4 bases not matched to a gene. The CDR3 extends over 16 amino acids. Germline V gene sequence: CDR1 SGDLS, CDR2 YYNGEE. The CDR3 coding sequence is TGTGCCAGCAGCGTATTTCCGGGAGGGAACACCGGGGAGCTGTTTTTT. Translation: CASSVFPGGNTGELFF.

This chain connects TRBV28 to TRBJ1-6; 7 nucleotides align to TRBD1. V was clipped by 7 bases and J by 15 bases; unmatched bases: 15. Per germline, CDR1 MDHEN and CDR2 SYDVKM. CDR3 length equals 14 residues. The CDR3 sequence is CASTPGQGVLDLHF. The CDR3 nucleotides read TGTGCCAGCACCCCCGGGCAGGGGGTATTGGACCTCCACTTT.